The T cell receptor (beta chain) under discussion was sequenced for a study of PD-L1 blockade in urothelial cancer. Between the trimmed V and J ends, which lost 6 bases and 6 bases, there was a span of 20 bases. The CDR3 runs to 15 residues. Germline assignment: CDR1 MDHEN and CDR2 SYDVKM. The time point denotes: pretreatment peripheral blood. Profiled with immunoSEQ multiplex PCR; TCRdb holds only in-frame clones, not every one. This table holds 60,000 to 70,000 clones, under 90% found once. The sequenced sample was PBMCs, obtained around atezolizumab (anti-PD-L1) treatment. The V call is TRBV28, the J call TRBJ1-2, with D perhaps TRBD1 (6 bases). This TCR derives from a man between 70 and 80 years old with urothelial cancer. For the CDR3, the DNA is TGTGCCAGCAGCCTTACCGTCAGGGGCGGCGATGGCTACACCTTC. Its protein is CASSLTVRGGDGYTF.